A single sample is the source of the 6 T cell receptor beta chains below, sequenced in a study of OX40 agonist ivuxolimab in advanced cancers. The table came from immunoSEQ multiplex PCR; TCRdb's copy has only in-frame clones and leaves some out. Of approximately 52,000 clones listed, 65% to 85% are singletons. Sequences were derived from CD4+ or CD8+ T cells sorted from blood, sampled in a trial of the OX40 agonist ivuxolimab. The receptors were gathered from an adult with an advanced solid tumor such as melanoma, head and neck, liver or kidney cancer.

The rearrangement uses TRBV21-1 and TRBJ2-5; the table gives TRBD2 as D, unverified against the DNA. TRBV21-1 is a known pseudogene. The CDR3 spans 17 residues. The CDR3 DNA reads TGTGCCAGCAGCCCCACGGAGGGCACGATGGCCCAAGAGACCCAGTACTTC. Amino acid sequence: CASSPTEGTMAQETQYF.

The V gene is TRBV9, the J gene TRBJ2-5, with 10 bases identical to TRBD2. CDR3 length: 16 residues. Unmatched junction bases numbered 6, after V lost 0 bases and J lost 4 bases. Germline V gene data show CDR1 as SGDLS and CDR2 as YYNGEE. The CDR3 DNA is TGTGCCAGCAGCGTAGGCCTAGCGGGGGAGGGAGAGACCCAGTACTTC. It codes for CASSVGLAGEGETQYF. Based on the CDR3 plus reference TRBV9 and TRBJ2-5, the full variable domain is DSGVTQTPKHLITATGQRVTLRCSPRSGDLSVYWYQQSLDQGLQFLIQYYNGEERAKGNILERFSAQQFPDLHSELNLSSLELGDSALYFCASSVGLAGEGETQYFGPGTRLLVL.

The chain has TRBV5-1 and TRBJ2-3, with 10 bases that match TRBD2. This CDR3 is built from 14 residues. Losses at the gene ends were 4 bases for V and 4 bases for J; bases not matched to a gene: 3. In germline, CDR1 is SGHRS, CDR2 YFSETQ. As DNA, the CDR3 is TGCGCCAGCAGCAGCGGGGGGGCCCCAGATACGCAGTATTTT. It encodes CASSSGGAPDTQYF.

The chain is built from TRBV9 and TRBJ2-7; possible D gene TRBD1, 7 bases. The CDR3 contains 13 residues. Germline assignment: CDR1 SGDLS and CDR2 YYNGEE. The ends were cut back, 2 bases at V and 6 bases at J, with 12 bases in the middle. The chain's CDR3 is CASSVRQGGEQYF. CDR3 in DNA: TGTGCCAGCAGCGTCCGACAGGGAGGCGAGCAGTACTTC.

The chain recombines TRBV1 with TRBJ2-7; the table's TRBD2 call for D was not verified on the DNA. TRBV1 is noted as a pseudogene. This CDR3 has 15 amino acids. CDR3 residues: CTSSRPTPENYEQYF. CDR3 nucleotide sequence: TGCACCAGCAGCCGCCCAACCCCTGAGAACTACGAGCAGTACTTC.

The CDR3 loop reads CASSRTSFSYNEQFF. The CDR3 DNA reads TGCGCCAGCAGCCGGACTAGCTTCTCCTACAATGAGCAGTTCTTC. The chain employs TRBV4-1 and TRBJ2-1; the match to TRBD2 covers 8 bases. The CDR3 extends over 15 amino acids. CDR1 and CDR2 from the germline V gene are MGHRA and YSYEKL. Trimming took 4 bases from V and 0 from J; bases not matched to a gene: 2.